Presented here are 27 T cell receptor beta chains from one specimen sequenced in a study of blood T cell repertoires in COVID-19. Sequencing was performed with immunoSEQ multiplex PCR; in TCRdb, only in-frame clones are kept and a portion is missing. This repertoire shows some 50,000 clones, 82% found once; its top ten account for more than 13%. The sample taken for sequencing was peripheral blood. The receptors originated from a human donor in a cohort sampled during active COVID-19.

The V and J genes are TRBV11-2 and TRBJ2-3; D is perhaps TRBD1 (5 bases). CDR1 and CDR2 (germline): SGHAT, FQNNGV. With 2 bases removed from V and 2 bases from J, the gap between germline ends came to 8 bases. The CDR3 length is 14 residues. CDR3 nucleotide sequence: TGTGCCAGCAGCTTATCAGGGATCACAGATACGCAGTATTTT. It encodes CASSLSGITDTQYF.

This sequence joins TRBV18 and TRBJ1-1, with 11 bases matching TRBD1. The CDR3 totals 16 residues. Germline-derived CDR1 and CDR2 are KGHSH and LQKENI. The trim removed 0 bases at V and 5 bases at J, leaving 5 bases unmatched. The CDR3 protein is CASSPPDRGRGTEAFF. In nucleotides, the CDR3 is TGTGCCAGCTCACCACCGGACAGGGGGCGGGGGACTGAAGCTTTCTTT.

The V and J genes are TRBV14 and TRBJ2-1, with 10 bases that match TRBD2. Per the germline V gene, CDR1 is SGHDN and CDR2 is FVKESK. The ends lost 3 bases at V and 1 base at J; junction bases unmatched: 6. The CDR3 is 17 amino acids. The CDR3 reads CASSQRGLAVSYNEQFF. DNA for the CDR3: TGTGCCAGCAGCCAGCGAGGACTAGCGGTTTCCTACAATGAGCAGTTCTTC.

In its sample, this clone was seen once. The CDR3, as DNA: TGTGCCAGCAGCGTAGGACAGCAGAATCAGCCCCAGCATTTT. It yields the protein CASSVGQQNQPQHF. This chain joins TRBV9 and TRBJ1-5; the D gene is possibly TRBD1 (5 bases). The V and J ends lost 0 bases and 4 bases respectively, with 8 bases between them. This CDR3 is 14 amino acids long. The V gene's germline CDR1 is SGDLS and CDR2 YYNGEE. The full variable domain, with the rest looked up from reference TRBV9 and TRBJ1-5, is DSGVTQTPKHLITATGQRVTLRCSPRSGDLSVYWYQQSLDQGLQFLIQYYNGEERAKGNILERFSAQQFPDLHSELNLSSLELGDSALYFCASSVGQQNQPQHFGDGTRLSIL.

This clone turned up a few times. The gene calls are TRBV2 and TRBJ2-1; 8 bases line up with TRBD2. V lost 8 bases, J lost 6 bases, and 12 bases stayed unmatched. This CDR3 has 15 amino acids. CDR1 is SNHLY, CDR2 FYNNEI, per germline. CDR3 in DNA: TGTGCCAGCCGGGAGGGGGTGCGGTGGGCCAATGAGCAGTTCTTC. Amino acids: CASREGVRWANEQFF.

This clone was seen once. J is TRBJ2-1 and V is TRBV27; 8 nucleotides line up with TRBD2. V lost 6 bases and J lost 7; bases outside the gene matches: 14. Germline V gene lookup returns CDR1 MNHEY and CDR2 SMNVEV (reference sequence). The CDR3 is 16 amino acids. CDR3 amino acids: CASRTLGGGHLNEQFF. The CDR3 DNA reads TGTGCCAGCAGGACCCTCGGCGGGGGGCACCTTAATGAGCAGTTCTTC.

The chain joins TRBV7-9 to TRBJ2-2; 7 bases are shared with TRBD1. Germline CDR1 reads SEHNR; CDR2 reads FQNEAQ (reference sequence). The CDR3 extends over 15 amino acids. Trimming took 3 bases from V and 4 from J; bases not matched to a gene: 5. CDR3 sequence: CASSFRGGVTGELFF. In DNA, the CDR3 is TGTGCCAGCAGCTTTAGAGGGGGCGTCACCGGGGAGCTGTTTTTT.

The chain is built from TRBV27 and TRBJ2-7, with TRBD2 identical over 7 bases. The V and J ends lost 5 bases and 7 bases, in that order; junction bases with no gene match: 11. CDR1 is MNHEY, CDR2 SMNVEV, per germline (reference sequence). This CDR3 is built from 14 residues. CDR3 in DNA: TGTGCCAGCAGTCTGGGACTACCTGGGGAGGAGCAGTACTTC. Its translation: CASSLGLPGEEQYF.

This clone was observed a single time. The rearrangement links TRBV6-6 to TRBJ2-2; D is unclear. Per the germline V gene, CDR1 is MNHNY and CDR2 is SVGAGI (reference sequence). The CDR3 totals 14 residues. V was pared by 0 bases and J by 4 bases, with 6 bases between. The CDR3 nucleotides read TGTGCCAGCAGTTACTCCAGTCTCACCGGGGAGCTGTTTTTT. It yields the protein CASSYSSLTGELFF.

The rearrangement joins TRBV11-2 to TRBJ2-7, with D perhaps matching TRBD1 (6 bases). The CDR3 covers 15 residues. From germline, CDR1 is SGHAT and CDR2 FQNNGV. V lost 6 bases and J 3 bases, leaving 18 bases between the germline ends. CDR3 region: CASRGLGQSFYEQYF. CDR3 nucleotide sequence: TGTGCCAGCAGGGGGTTGGGACAAAGCTTCTACGAGCAGTACTTC.

The genes are TRBV12-3 or TRBV12-4 and TRBJ2-4; TRBD1 aligns across 8 bases. This CDR3 has 13 residues. V trimming: 5 bases; J trimming: 7 bases; junction bases outside the gene matches: 4. The CDR3 protein is CASSRTGRNIQYF. CDR3 nucleotides: TGTGCCAGCAGTCGGACAGGGAGGAACATTCAGTACTTC.

The genes are TRBV10-3 and TRBJ1-3; D remains unclear. Germline V gene data show CDR1 as ENHRY and CDR2 as SYGVKD. Trimming took 11 bases from V and 0 from J, leaving 14 bases between them. The CDR3 totals 14 residues. CDR3 sequence: CAASTDFSGNTIYF. CDR3 DNA: TGTGCCGCATCGACTGATTTCTCTGGAAACACCATATATTTT.

J is TRBJ2-3 and V is TRBV7-6; no clear D. The germline V and J ends were trimmed by 4 bases and 8 bases, with 10 bases remaining between them. CDR3 size: 12 residues. CDR1 is SGHVS and CDR2 is FNYEAQ in the germline V gene. CDR3 sequence (DNA): TGTGCCAGCAGCTCCCCATCGGGTACGCAGTATTTT. As protein: CASSSPSGTQYF.

The chain couples TRBV5-1 to TRBJ2-7, with 12 nucleotides matching TRBD2. CDR3 length equals 16 residues. Per the germline V gene, CDR1 is SGHRS and CDR2 is YFSETQ. The ends lost 0 bases at V and 2 bases at J; junction bases unmatched: 3. This CDR3 reads CASSLAPSGGAYEQYF. The CDR3, as DNA: TGCGCCAGCAGCTTGGCGCCTAGCGGGGGGGCCTACGAGCAGTACTTC.

This chain uses TRBV5-8 with TRBJ1-1; D unresolved. Trimming shortened V by 2 bases and J by 5 bases, and 13 bases separated the two germline ends. The CDR3 loop spans 14 amino acids. Germline loops: CDR1 SGHTS, CDR2 YDEGEE. The CDR3 here is CASSLTRGLTEAFF. CDR3 nucleotide sequence: TGTGCCAGCAGCTTAACGAGAGGGTTAACTGAAGCTTTCTTT.

The V call is TRBV7-8, the J call TRBJ1-3; D is uncertain. The germline gives CDR1 SGHVS, CDR2 FQNEAQ. Trimming removed 8 bases at V and 0 bases at J, with 11 bases between. The CDR3 runs 14 residues. CDR3 amino acids: CASGLGSSGNTIYF. In nucleotides, the CDR3 is TGTGCCAGCGGACTGGGAAGCTCTGGAAACACCATATATTTT.

V gene TRBV6-6 combines with J gene TRBJ1-1, with 7 bases fitting TRBD1. Trimming removed 6 bases from V and 2 bases from J; junction bases left unmatched: 6. Per germline, CDR1 MNHNY and CDR2 SVGAGI (reference sequence). This CDR3 spans 14 amino acids. The CDR3 spells CASSRRDSNTEAFF. DNA for the CDR3: TGTGCCAGCAGCCGCCGGGACAGCAACACTGAAGCTTTCTTT.

The chain couples TRBV2 to TRBJ2-7; D unresolved. CDR1 and CDR2 from the germline V gene are SNHLY and FYNNEI. This CDR3 has 13 amino acids. Trimming removed 4 bases from V and 2 bases from J, with 9 bases in between. Here the CDR3 reads CASSAGPTYEQYF. CDR3 bases: TGTGCCAGCAGTGCGGGTCCTACCTACGAGCAGTACTTC.

The table lists this clone with a few counts. This rearrangement joins TRBV5-1 to TRBJ1-2; D is perhaps TRBD1 (6 bases). The ends were cut back, 4 bases at V and 0 bases at J, with 10 bases in the middle. This CDR3 contains 14 residues. In germline, CDR1 is SGHRS, CDR2 YFSETQ. CDR3 loop: CASSPGATNYGYTF. CDR3 bases: TGCGCCAGCAGCCCAGGGGCGACTAACTATGGCTACACCTTC.

CDR3 sequence (DNA): TGTGCCAGCAGCTTCTTAGCGGGGCCCTACGAGCAGTACTTC. Protein product: CASSFLAGPYEQYF. V and J are TRBV5-6 and TRBJ2-7; 8 positions match TRBD2. The CDR3 is 14 residues long. CDR1 and CDR2 from the germline V gene are SGHDT and YYEEEE. V dropped 2 bases and J dropped 2; count of bases not matched to a gene: 3.

The sample holds one count of this clone. The chain joins TRBV11-2 to TRBJ2-7; 7 bases are a match to TRBD1. From germline, CDR1 is SGHAT and CDR2 FQNNGV. The CDR3 covers 15 residues. V lost 6 bases and J lost 2; bases outside the gene matches: 10. CDR3 sequence (DNA): TGTGCCAGCAGACCGGGACAGTCTCCCACCTACGAGCAGTACTTC. Translation: CASRPGQSPTYEQYF.

The chain links TRBV5-1 to TRBJ1-1, with 9 bases aligning to TRBD1. The trim removed 4 bases at V and 5 bases at J, leaving 12 bases unmatched. Germline V gene sequence: CDR1 SGHRS, CDR2 YFSETQ. CDR3 length: 16 amino acids. The CDR3 DNA follows: TGCGCCAGCAGCAACCGTCAACAGGGGGCCGGGACTGAAGCTTTCTTT. Amino acids: CASSNRQQGAGTEAFF.

This chain joins TRBV29-1 and TRBJ2-5; D uncertain. The CDR3 totals 12 residues. V was shortened by 5 bases and J by 4 bases, with 11 bases between the two germline ends. The germline V gene encodes CDR1 SQVTM and CDR2 ANQGSEA. The CDR3 loop is CSVRQGLETQYF. The CDR3 DNA reads as TGCAGCGTTAGACAAGGCTTAGAGACCCAGTACTTC.

The chain is built from TRBV28 and TRBJ2-1, with TRBD2 matching 7 bases. This CDR3 is built from 14 residues. V lost 3 bases, J lost 6 bases, and 5 bases stayed unmatched. The germline CDR1 and CDR2 sequences are MDHEN and SYDVKM. CDR3 region: CASSFGLVGNEQFF. DNA of the CDR3: TGTGCCAGCAGTTTCGGACTAGTAGGCAATGAGCAGTTCTTC.

The V call is TRBV10-3, the J call TRBJ2-3; TRBD1 aligns across 8 bases. This CDR3 is 17 amino acids long. Germline V gene sequence: CDR1 ENHRY, CDR2 SYGVKD. The trim removed 1 base at V and 4 bases at J, leaving 10 bases unmatched. CDR3 loop: CAISELKQGVGADTQYF. The CDR3 nucleotides are TGTGCCATCAGTGAGTTGAAACAGGGGGTAGGTGCAGATACGCAGTATTTT.

In DNA form, the CDR3 reads TGCGCCAGCAGTCCGCTTAAACGGGACAGAGAAGAGACCCAGTACTTC. Translated: CASSPLKRDREETQYF. The V call is TRBV23-1, the J call TRBJ2-5; 7 bases are a match to TRBD1. TRBV23-1 is given ORF status, its function remaining uncertain. J lost 3 bases, V lost 4 bases, and 11 bases had no gene match. The CDR3 covers 16 residues.

The sample holds one count of this clone. The chain joins TRBV18 to TRBJ1-1; TRBD1 aligns across 9 bases. CDR3 size: 15 residues. Trimming cost V 1 base and J 3 bases; bases outside gene matches: 3. Germline values: CDR1 KGHSH, CDR2 LQKENI. CDR3 amino acids: CASSPLGQGDTEAFF. Written as DNA, the CDR3 is TGTGCCAGCTCACCACTGGGACAGGGTGACACTGAAGCTTTCTTT.